A selection of T cell receptor beta chains follows, all from one sample in a study of radiation and T cells in renal cell carcinoma. Here immunoSEQ multiplex PCR was the method, and the copy in TCRdb shows in-frame clones only, minus some. The repertoire holds approximately 94,000 clones, with 70% to 85% as singletons. This specimen consisted of blood, obtained from a patient whose treatment included radiotherapy and nephrectomy. The receptors stem from a man in his sixties with renal cell carcinoma. Both conserved end residues are part of each CDR3. Each record gives: V gene, D gene, J gene, CDR3 protein. A D gene is named only where the DNA matches it firmly.

TRBV6-5	NA	TRBJ2-7	CASSYSTGTGQYF
TRBV11-2	NA	TRBJ2-6	CASRQLAGSGANVLTF
TRBV29-1	TRBD2	TRBJ2-1	CSVEGLAEYNEQFF
TRBV12-5	NA	TRBJ2-1	CASASSVYDGNEQFF
TRBV2	TRBD1	TRBJ2-7	CASAGTGPSYEQYF
TRBV2	NA	TRBJ2-7	CASGSTRRGYF
TRBV5-1	NA	TRBJ1-1	CASGREEGMNTEAFF
TRBV15	NA	TRBJ2-5	CATSRNTKETQYF
TRBV19	NA	TRBJ2-3	CASSIGARRTSTDTQYF
TRBV19	NA	TRBJ2-2	CASSVRTANTGELFF
TRBV27	NA	TRBJ2-7	CASNPEGSGGSEQYF
TRBV5-1	NA	TRBJ2-1	CASSLAVLASSYNEQFF
TRBV29-1	TRBD1	TRBJ1-1	CSGDRGTEAFF
TRBV7-8	TRBD1	TRBJ2-5	CASSLNGQGEETQYF
TRBV5-1	TRBD2	TRBJ2-7	CASNPEGTSGRTGIYEQYF
TRBV9	NA	TRBJ2-1	CASSVSRNLLLGQFF
TRBV6-6	TRBD1	TRBJ2-4	CASSYSMGQGENIQYF
TRBV19	NA	TRBJ2-5	CASSIEPETQYF
TRBV6-5	NA	TRBJ2-5	CASSYSPDGRIETQYF
TRBV28	NA	TRBJ1-1	CASTTLGAGNTEAFF
TRBV12-2	NA	TRBJ2-5	CASPQTSGVQETQYF
TRBV15	TRBD2	TRBJ2-7	CATSGTSIPYEQYF
TRBV14	TRBD2	TRBJ2-7	CASSQDRQGLAGPFSLREQYF
TRBV6-5	NA	TRBJ1-2	CASSRTSGVGYTF
TRBV7-8	TRBD1	TRBJ1-4	CASSLEGQGNEKLFF
TRBV9	TRBD2	TRBJ2-7	CASSVGNLAGLPPFEQYF
TRBV20-1	NA	TRBJ1-2	CSVEQDGGYTF
TRBV11-3	NA	TRBJ1-1	CASYRDDTEAFF
TRBV29-1	TRBD2	TRBJ2-1	CSVRRFRQRGVHNEQFF
TRBV25-1	TRBD2	TRBJ2-1	CASSDPSAGLGANEQFF
TRBV4-2	TRBD1	TRBJ2-2	CASSRDPGTGNTGELFF
TRBV19	NA	TRBJ2-1	CASSIDHEVSSYNEQFF
TRBV28	NA	TRBJ2-7	CASSFGRKSYEQYF
TRBV28	NA	TRBJ2-7	CASSLVVAYSYEQYF
TRBV6-1	NA	TRBJ2-2	CASSPERVVGELFF
TRBV10-3	NA	TRBJ1-2	CAISGDGAGGYTF
TRBV9	TRBD2	TRBJ2-1	CASSVIGLAGGLGDEQFF
TRBV5-1	NA	TRBJ1-1	CASSLGQPMNTEAFF
TRBV7-2	NA	TRBJ1-5	CASSLFLGNQPQHF
TRBV30	NA	TRBJ1-1	CAWSVGSNTEAFF
TRBV4-1	TRBD1	TRBJ1-5	CASSHGTDQPQHF
TRBV27	TRBD2	TRBJ2-3	CASSRKRDTDTQYF
TRBV7-9	NA	TRBJ1-3	CASSLRAREGNTIYF
TRBV29-1	NA	TRBJ2-5	CSVVGDEETQYF
TRBV2	NA	TRBJ1-1	CASSEYVTEAFF
TRBV6-5	NA	TRBJ2-2	CASSPQFSAGELFF
TRBV5-1	NA	TRBJ2-2	CASSLTAGSYTGELFF
TRBV4-2	TRBD1	TRBJ1-2	CASSQDTGTGVSGYTF
TRBV5-1	NA	TRBJ2-3	CASSLEGEGTTDTQYF
TRBV6-4	NA	TRBJ2-3	CASSDRETDTQYF
TRBV10-2	NA	TRBJ1-2	CASSEVSEISIGYTF
TRBV9	NA	TRBJ1-1	CASSALPGGGSEAFF
TRBV13	TRBD1	TRBJ2-3	CASSGAYRGRTDTQYF
TRBV4-1	NA	TRBJ2-7	CASSQEFQGTAQPHSYEQYF